This TCR beta chain was sequenced in a study of blood T cell repertoires in COVID-19. Across the study: Sources were T cells, B-cell-depleted T cells, or PBMCs; the material itself was cDNA or gDNA.

The data were produced by immunoSEQ multiplex PCR, yet TCRdb's version contains in-frame clones alone and is incomplete. The table lists 150,000 or so clones, about 87% of them singletons. The CDR3 spans 13 residues. Germline V gene data show CDR1 as KGHSH and CDR2 as LQKENI. V shed 5 bases and J 5 bases; nucleotides not matched to a gene: 6. This chain uses TRBV18 with TRBJ2-7, with 7 bases aligning to TRBD1. Sequenced: peripheral blood. This receptor was obtained from a man over 45 with acute or convalescent COVID-19. CDR3 protein: CASSSGRGNEQYF. The DNA of the CDR3 is TGTGCCAGCTCATCGGGCAGGGGGAACGAGCAGTACTTC.